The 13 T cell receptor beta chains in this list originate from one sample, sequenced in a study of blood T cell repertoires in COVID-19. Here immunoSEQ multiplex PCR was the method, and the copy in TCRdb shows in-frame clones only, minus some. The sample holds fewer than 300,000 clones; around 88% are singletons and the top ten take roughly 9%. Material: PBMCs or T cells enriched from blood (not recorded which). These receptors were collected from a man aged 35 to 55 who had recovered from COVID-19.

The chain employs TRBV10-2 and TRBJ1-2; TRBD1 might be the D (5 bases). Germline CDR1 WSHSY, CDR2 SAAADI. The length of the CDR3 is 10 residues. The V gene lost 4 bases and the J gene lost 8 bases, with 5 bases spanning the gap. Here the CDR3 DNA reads TGCGCCAGCAGTGCAGGGGGCTACACCTTC. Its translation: CASSAGGYTF.

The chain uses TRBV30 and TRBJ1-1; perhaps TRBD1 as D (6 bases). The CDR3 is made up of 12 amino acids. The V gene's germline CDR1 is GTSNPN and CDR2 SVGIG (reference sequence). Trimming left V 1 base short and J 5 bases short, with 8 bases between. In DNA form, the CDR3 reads TGTGCCTGGAGTGCAGGGGAGACTGAAGCTTTCTTT. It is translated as CAWSAGETEAFF.

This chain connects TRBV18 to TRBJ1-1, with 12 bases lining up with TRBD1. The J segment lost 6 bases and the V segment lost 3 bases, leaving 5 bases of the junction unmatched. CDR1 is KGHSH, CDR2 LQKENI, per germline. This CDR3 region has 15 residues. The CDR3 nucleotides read TGTGCCAGCTCACCCAGGGGACAGGGGGCTTCTGAAGCTTTCTTT. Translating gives CASSPRGQGASEAFF.

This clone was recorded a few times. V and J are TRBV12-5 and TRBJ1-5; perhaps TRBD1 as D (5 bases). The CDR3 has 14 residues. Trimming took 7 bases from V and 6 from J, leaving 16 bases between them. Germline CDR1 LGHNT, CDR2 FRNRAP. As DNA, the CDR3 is TGTGCTAGTGTTTCTACTTCGGGGGGTCAGCCCCAGCATTTT. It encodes CASVSTSGGQPQHF.

Here the CDR3 reads CSASMNTEAFF. The CDR3 DNA is TGCAGTGCTAGCATGAACACTGAAGCTTTCTTT. The chain links TRBV20-1 to TRBJ1-1; no definite D call. Trimming shortened V by 3 bases and J by 0 bases, and 2 bases separated the two germline ends. Looked up from germline, CDR1 is DFQATT and CDR2 is SNEGSKA (reference sequence). The CDR3 extends over 11 amino acids.

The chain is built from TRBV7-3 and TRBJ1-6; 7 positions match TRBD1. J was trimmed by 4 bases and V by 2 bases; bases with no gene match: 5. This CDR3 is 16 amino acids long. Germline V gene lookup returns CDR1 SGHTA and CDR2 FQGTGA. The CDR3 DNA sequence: TGTGCCAGCAGCTTAGGGGGGACAGAGTATAATTCACCCCTCCACTTT. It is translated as CASSLGGTEYNSPLHF. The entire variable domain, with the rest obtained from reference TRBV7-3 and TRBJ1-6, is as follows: GAGVSQTPSNKVTEKGKYVELRCDPISGHTALYWYRQSLGQGPEFLIYFQGTGAADDSGLPNDRFFAVRPEGSVSTLKIQRTERGDSAVYLCASSLGGTEYNSPLHFGNGTRLTVT.

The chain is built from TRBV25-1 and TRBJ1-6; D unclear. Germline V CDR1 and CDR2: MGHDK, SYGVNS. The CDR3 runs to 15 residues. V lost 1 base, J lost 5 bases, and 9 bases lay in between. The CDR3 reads CASSEWGGDNSPLHF. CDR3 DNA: TGTGCCAGCAGTGAATGGGGAGGTGATAATTCACCCCTCCACTTT.

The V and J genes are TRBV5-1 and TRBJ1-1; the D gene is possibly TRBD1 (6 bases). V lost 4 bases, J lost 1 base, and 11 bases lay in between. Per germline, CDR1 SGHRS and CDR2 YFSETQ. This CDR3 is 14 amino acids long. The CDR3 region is CASSRGNPNTEAFF. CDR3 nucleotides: TGCGCCAGCAGCAGGGGGAACCCGAACACTGAAGCTTTCTTT.

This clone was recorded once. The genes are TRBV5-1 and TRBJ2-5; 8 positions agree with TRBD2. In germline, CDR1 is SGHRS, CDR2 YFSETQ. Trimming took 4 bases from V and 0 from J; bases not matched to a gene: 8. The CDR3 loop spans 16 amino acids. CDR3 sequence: CASSPRLATYQETQYF. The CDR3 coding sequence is TGCGCCAGCAGCCCAAGACTAGCGACCTACCAAGAGACCCAGTACTTC.

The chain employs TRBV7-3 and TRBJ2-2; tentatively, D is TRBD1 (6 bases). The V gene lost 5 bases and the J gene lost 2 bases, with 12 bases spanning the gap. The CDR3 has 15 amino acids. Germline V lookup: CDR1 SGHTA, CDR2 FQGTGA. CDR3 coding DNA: TGTGCCAGCAGCCGGGACAATGGAAACACCGGGGAGCTGTTTTTT. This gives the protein CASSRDNGNTGELFF.

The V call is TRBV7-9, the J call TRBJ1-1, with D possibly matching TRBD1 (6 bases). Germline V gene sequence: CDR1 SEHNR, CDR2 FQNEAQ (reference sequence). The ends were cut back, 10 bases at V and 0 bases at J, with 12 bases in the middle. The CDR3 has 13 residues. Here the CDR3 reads CATRQELNTEAFF. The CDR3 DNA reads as TGTGCCACCCGACAGGAGTTGAACACTGAAGCTTTCTTT.

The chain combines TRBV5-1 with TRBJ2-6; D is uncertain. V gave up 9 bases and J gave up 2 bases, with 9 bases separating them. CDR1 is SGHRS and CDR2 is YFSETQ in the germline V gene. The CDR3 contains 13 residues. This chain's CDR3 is CATHSAGANVLTF. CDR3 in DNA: TGCGCCACCCACAGTGCTGGGGCCAACGTCCTGACTTTC.

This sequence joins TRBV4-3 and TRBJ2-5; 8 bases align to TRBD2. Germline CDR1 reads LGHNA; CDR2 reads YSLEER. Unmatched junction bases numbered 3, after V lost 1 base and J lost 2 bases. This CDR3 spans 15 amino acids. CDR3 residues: CASSQAPSGQETQYF. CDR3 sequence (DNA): TGCGCCAGCAGCCAAGCACCTAGCGGGCAAGAGACCCAGTACTTC.